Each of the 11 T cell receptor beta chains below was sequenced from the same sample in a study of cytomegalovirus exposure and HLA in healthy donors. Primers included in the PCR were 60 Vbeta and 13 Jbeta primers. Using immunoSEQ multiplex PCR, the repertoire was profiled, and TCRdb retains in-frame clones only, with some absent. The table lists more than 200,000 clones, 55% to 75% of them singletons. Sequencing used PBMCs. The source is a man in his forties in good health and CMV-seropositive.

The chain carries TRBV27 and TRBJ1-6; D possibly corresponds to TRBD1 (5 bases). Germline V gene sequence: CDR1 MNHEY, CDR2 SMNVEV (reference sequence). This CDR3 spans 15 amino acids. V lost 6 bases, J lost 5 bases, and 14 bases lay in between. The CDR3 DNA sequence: TGTGCCAGCAGCCCCAGGACAACCGATAATTCACCCCTCCACTTT. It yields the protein CASSPRTTDNSPLHF.

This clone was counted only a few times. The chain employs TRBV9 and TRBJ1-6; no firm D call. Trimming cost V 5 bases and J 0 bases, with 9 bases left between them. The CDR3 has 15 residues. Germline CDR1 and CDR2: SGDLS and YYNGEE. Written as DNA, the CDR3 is TGTGCCAGCAGGGCAGGCAGCTCCTATAATTCACCCCTCCACTTT. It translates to CASRAGSSYNSPLHF.

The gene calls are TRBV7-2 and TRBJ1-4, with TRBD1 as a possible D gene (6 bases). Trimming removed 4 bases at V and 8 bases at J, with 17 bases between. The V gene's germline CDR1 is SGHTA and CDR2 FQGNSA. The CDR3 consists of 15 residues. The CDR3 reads CASSSLPGVGEKLFF. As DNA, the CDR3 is TGTGCCAGCAGCTCCCTCCCAGGGGTGGGGGAAAAACTGTTTTTT.

This chain's CDR3 is CASSPTNYGYTF. CDR3 DNA sequence: TGTGCCAGCAGCCCAACTAACTATGGCTACACCTTC. The V gene is TRBV6-1, the J gene TRBJ1-2; no firm D call. Trimming took off 6 bases at V and 0 bases at J, with 5 bases between the two ends. The CDR3 is 12 amino acids. CDR1 MNHNS and CDR2 SASEGT come from the germline V gene.

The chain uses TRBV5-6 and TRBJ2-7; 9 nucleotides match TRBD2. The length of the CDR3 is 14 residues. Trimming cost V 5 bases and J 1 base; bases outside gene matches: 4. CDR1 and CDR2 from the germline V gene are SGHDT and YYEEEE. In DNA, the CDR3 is TGTGCCAGCAGAGCAGCGGGGGGATCCTACGAGCAGTACTTC. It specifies CASRAAGGSYEQYF.

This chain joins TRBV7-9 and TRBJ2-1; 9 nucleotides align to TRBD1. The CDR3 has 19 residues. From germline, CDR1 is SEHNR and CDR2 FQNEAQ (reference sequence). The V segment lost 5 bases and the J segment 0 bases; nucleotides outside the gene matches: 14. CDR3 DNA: TGTGCCAGCAGCGCGGGACAGGGAAGACTTAGGAGCTCCTACAATGAGCAGTTCTTC. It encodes CASSAGQGRLRSSYNEQFF.

DNA of the CDR3: TGTGCCAGCAGTGAACTGGGCCCCAGCGGCTACGAGCAGTACTTC. Translated: CASSELGPSGYEQYF. The rearrangement joins TRBV6-1 to TRBJ2-7; D is perhaps TRBD2 (5 bases). The CDR3 totals 15 residues. Trimming pared 2 bases from V and 3 bases from J, leaving 14 bases between. The germline V gene has CDR1 MNHNS and CDR2 SASEGT.

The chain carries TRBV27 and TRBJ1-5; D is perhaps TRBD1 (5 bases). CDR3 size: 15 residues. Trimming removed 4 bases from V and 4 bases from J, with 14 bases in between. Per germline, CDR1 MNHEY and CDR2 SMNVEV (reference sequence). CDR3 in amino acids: CASSSQGIRNQPQHF. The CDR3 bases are TGTGCCAGCAGTTCCCAGGGAATTCGGAATCAGCCCCAGCATTTT.

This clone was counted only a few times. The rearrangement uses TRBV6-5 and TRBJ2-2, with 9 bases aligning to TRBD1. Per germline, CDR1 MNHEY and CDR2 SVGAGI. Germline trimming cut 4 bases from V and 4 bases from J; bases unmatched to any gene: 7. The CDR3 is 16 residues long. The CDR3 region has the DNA TGTGCCAGCAGTTCACAACAGGGGGCGGGCACCGGGGAGCTGTTTTTT. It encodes CASSSQQGAGTGELFF.

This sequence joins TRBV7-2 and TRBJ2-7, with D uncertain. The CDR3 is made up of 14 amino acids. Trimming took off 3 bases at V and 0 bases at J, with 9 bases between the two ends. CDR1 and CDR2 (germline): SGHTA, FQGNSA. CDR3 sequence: CASSFASSSYEQYF. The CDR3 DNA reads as TGTGCCAGCAGCTTCGCCTCGAGCTCCTACGAGCAGTACTTC.

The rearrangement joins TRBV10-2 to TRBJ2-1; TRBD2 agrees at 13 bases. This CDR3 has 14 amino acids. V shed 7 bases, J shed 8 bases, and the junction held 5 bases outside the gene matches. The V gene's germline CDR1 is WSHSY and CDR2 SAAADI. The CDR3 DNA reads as TGCGCCAGCAACGGACTAGCGGGGGTCGATGAGCAGTTCTTC. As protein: CASNGLAGVDEQFF.